Following are 8 T cell receptor beta chains from one sample sequenced in a study of T-cell memory formation after mild COVID-19. One entry per CDR3 protein results from TCRdb running MiXCR on the 5' RACE reads. The sample includes approximately 560,000 distinct CDR3 sequences, roughly 17% of them seen just once. Sequencing was carried out using PBMCs or a T cell subset sorted from them (not recorded which). All receptors come from an adult woman who had mild COVID-19 (a few samples of this study predate the infection). Cell type and time point are not known.

In its sample, this clonotype was seen a few times. The chain couples TRBV24-1 to TRBJ1-1; D is unclear. This CDR3 spans 15 amino acids. Trimming stripped 3 bases from V and 1 base from J, with 11 bases between. The germline CDR1 and CDR2 sequences are KGHDR and SFDVKD. The CDR3 sequence is CATSDGGTSNTEAFF. CDR3 nucleotide sequence: TGTGCCACCAGTGATGGTGGTACGTCGAACACTGAAGCTTTCTTT.

This chain connects TRBV12-3 or TRBV12-4 to TRBJ1-5; no firm D call. The CDR3 has 13 residues. Deletions cut 7 bases from V and 4 bases from J, with 11 bases between. CDR3 in DNA: TGTGCCAGCACCTCCCGGGTTAATCAGCCCCAGCATTTT. Encoded protein: CASTSRVNQPQHF.

A few counts support this clonotype. This sequence joins TRBV12-3 or TRBV12-4 and TRBJ2-7; 9 bases are shared with TRBD1. This CDR3 is built from 16 residues. V gave up 3 bases and J gave up 6 bases; unmatched junction bases: 12. The CDR3 bases are TGTGCCAGCAGTTTTCGGCGGGGGACAGGGATGGGCGAGCAGTACTTC. The encoded protein is CASSFRRGTGMGEQYF.

V is TRBV10-3 and J is TRBJ2-7; either TRBD1 or TRBD2 may supply D (5 bases each). This CDR3 is 13 amino acids long. The V end lost 6 bases, the J end lost 6 bases, and 15 bases lay between the germline ends. CDR1 and CDR2 (germline): ENHRY, SYGVKD. The CDR3 loop reads CAISGSWGREQYF. The CDR3 DNA sequence: TGTGCCATCAGCGGATCGTGGGGACGCGAGCAGTACTTC.

The chain carries TRBV11-2 and TRBJ2-1; perhaps D is TRBD1 or TRBD2 (6 bases each). This CDR3 has 18 residues. The V end lost 2 bases, the J end lost 5 bases, and 22 bases lay between the germline ends. Per the germline V gene, CDR1 is SGHAT and CDR2 is FQNNGV. The CDR3 spells CASSLWTDLAPGDNEQFF. In DNA form, the CDR3 reads TGTGCCAGCAGCTTATGGACAGACCTTGCTCCGGGGGACAATGAGCAGTTCTTC.

The V gene is TRBV7-9, the J gene TRBJ2-1, with TRBD2 identical over 8 bases. The CDR3 loop spans 15 amino acids. The V gene end was trimmed by 6 bases and the J gene end by 3 bases; junction bases not matched to a gene: 7. Germline V gene data show CDR1 as SEHNR and CDR2 as FQNEAQ (reference sequence). The CDR3 DNA sequence: TGTGCCAGCAGTCTGACGGCGGGAGGCTACAATGAGCAGTTCTTC. It codes for CASSLTAGGYNEQFF.

This sequence joins TRBV4-1 and TRBJ1-6, with TRBD1 as a possible D gene (5 bases). The CDR3 has 17 residues. V was shortened by 1 base and J by 7 bases, with 17 bases between the two germline ends. The germline CDR1 and CDR2 sequences are MGHRA and YSYEKL. The CDR3 nucleotides are TGCGCCAGCAGCCAAGGTGGGGTGGGCAGGGTAAATTCACCCCTCCACTTT. This encodes CASSQGGVGRVNSPLHF.

The rearrangement joins TRBV7-2 to TRBJ2-7; TRBD1 aligns across 10 bases. CDR1 is SGHTA, CDR2 FQGNSA, per germline. The V and J ends lost 5 bases and 2 bases, in that order; junction bases with no gene match: 9. The CDR3 is 16 amino acids. DNA for the CDR3: TGTGCCAGCAGCCCGTGGGACAGGGGCAAAACCTACGAGCAGTACTTC. It is translated as CASSPWDRGKTYEQYF.